The following is a TCR beta chain sequence with its context. Antigen specificity is unknown. This entry belongs to a study of CD8 T cells in ankylosing spondylitis. General study points: It was reported that disease-linked clones were significantly enriched in matched ankylosing spondylitis synovial fluid.

The V end was cut by 6 bases, the J end by 7 bases, with 15 bases between. This CDR3 has 12 amino acids. Germline V lookup: CDR1 SQVTM, CDR2 ANQGSEA. The authors made TCR beta libraries by quantitative 5'-RACE with molecular barcodes. Each CDR3 protein gets one entry after TCRdb re-called the 5' RACE reads with MiXCR. The table has approximately 42,000 distinct CDR3 sequences, 9.5% to 12% seen once. The sequenced sample consisted of blood, either unsorted or a sorted T cell fraction (not recorded which). The sequence derives from a male donor with ankylosing spondylitis or in good health (not recorded which). The chain carries TRBV29-1 and TRBJ2-5; maybe TRBD2 (5 bases). DNA of the CDR3: TGCAGCGTCAACCCGGGTGGAGGGACCCAGTACTTC. Its protein is CSVNPGGGTQYF.